This paragraph reports one T cell receptor beta chain. This sample stems from a study of early T cells in non-severe SARS-CoV-2 infection. Separate cDNA molecules each had unique molecular identifiers attached to them. In TCRdb, the 5' RACE reads were re-called with MiXCR into one record per CDR3 protein. Here the sample spans around 70,000 distinct CDR3 sequences, 10% to 15% being singletons. This CDR3 region has 14 residues. Germline CDR1 reads SQVTM; CDR2 reads ANQGSEA. V lost 0 bases, J lost 1 base, and 2 bases stayed unmatched. The sample was whole blood. The chain uses TRBV29-1 and TRBJ1-2; 7 nucleotides match TRBD1. This receptor was taken from an adult who was a healthcare worker with PCR-confirmed SARS-CoV-2 infection or an uninfected control (not recorded which). CDR3 sequence: CSVEDYRGNYGYTF. CDR3 DNA: TGCAGCGTTGAAGACTACAGGGGTAACTATGGCTACACCTTC. The full variable domain, completed using reference TRBV29-1 and TRBJ1-2, is SAVISQKPSRDICQRGTSLTIQCQVDSQVTMMFWYRQQPGQSLTLIATANQGSEATYESGFVIDKFPISRPNLTFSTLTVSNMSPEDSSIYLCSVEDYRGNYGYTFGSGTRLTVV.